This passage covers 19 T cell receptor beta chains from one sample sequenced in a study of T-cell reconstitution after alpha-beta-depleted transplantation in children. The authors prepared the TCRbeta library with unique molecular identifiers. TCRdb analysed the PCR reads with MiXCR anew, one entry per CDR3 protein. This sample has hundreds of thousands of distinct CDR3 sequences, with 16% found just once. The sequencing used PBMCs from the stem cell graft donor, collected from the stem cell graft. These TCRs come from a human donor who donated a stem cell graft to a child with acute myeloid leukemia.

This clonotype was counted many times. The chain carries TRBV20-1 and TRBJ1-5; D unresolved. V was shortened by 5 bases and J by 6 bases, with 14 bases between the two germline ends. This CDR3 region has 13 residues. CDR1 is DFQATT, CDR2 SNEGSKA, per germline (reference sequence). CDR3 region: CSAGGKEGQPQHF. The CDR3 DNA is TGCAGTGCTGGAGGGAAAGAAGGTCAGCCCCAGCATTTT.

The chain carries TRBV20-1 and TRBJ2-3; D remains unclear. CDR3 length: 14 amino acids. Between the trimmed V and J ends, which lost 5 bases and 1 base, there was a span of 13 bases. Germline CDR1 and CDR2: DFQATT and SNEGSKA (reference sequence). CDR3 region: CSASPRAGTDTQYF. CDR3 DNA: TGCAGTGCTTCCCCCCGGGCGGGCACAGATACGCAGTATTTT.

The V and J genes are TRBV20-1 and TRBJ2-1, with 7 positions matching TRBD1. Looked up from germline, CDR1 is DFQATT and CDR2 is SNEGSKA (reference sequence). CDR3 size: 19 residues. V lost 1 base and J lost 4; bases outside the gene matches: 19. CDR3 sequence reads: CSARVGQGDHYTQYNEQFF. As DNA, the CDR3 is TGCAGTGCTAGAGTCGGGCAGGGGGATCATTATACACAATACAATGAGCAGTTCTTC.

At least ten counts were recorded for this clonotype. The rearrangement joins TRBV20-1 to TRBJ1-3, with no clear D. V shed 2 bases and J shed 1 base, with 9 bases lying between them. The CDR3 has 14 residues. The germline gives CDR1 DFQATT, CDR2 SNEGSKA (reference sequence). The chain's CDR3 is CSARSANSGNTIYF. In DNA, the CDR3 is TGCAGTGCTAGATCTGCGAATTCTGGAAACACCATATATTTT.

The chain joins TRBV5-1 to TRBJ2-5; 8 positions match TRBD1. The CDR3 is made up of 14 amino acids. J was trimmed by 5 bases and V by 3 bases; bases with no gene match: 6. From germline, CDR1 is SGHRS and CDR2 YFSETQ. The CDR3 region is CASSWTGMLETQYF. The CDR3 coding sequence is TGCGCCAGCAGCTGGACAGGGATGTTGGAGACCCAGTACTTC.

This chain joins TRBV7-9 and TRBJ2-7; possible D gene TRBD2, 5 bases. Deletions cut 5 bases from V and 6 bases from J, with 11 bases between. Germline V CDR1 and CDR2: SEHNR, FQNEAQ (reference sequence). This CDR3 is 12 amino acids long. The CDR3 DNA is TGTGCCAGCAGCGGCACGGGGAGCGAGCAGTACTTC. Protein product: CASSGTGSEQYF.

This sequence joins TRBV15 and TRBJ2-7; a possible D gene is TRBD1 (6 bases). With 1 base removed from V and 0 bases from J, the gap between germline ends came to 13 bases. CDR3 length equals 16 residues. CDR1 is LNHNV and CDR2 is YYDKDF in the germline V gene (reference sequence). The CDR3 here is CATSRGGGSDSYEQYF. CDR3 bases: TGTGCCACCAGCAGAGGAGGGGGTTCCGACTCCTACGAGCAGTACTTC.

The chain carries TRBV12-3 or TRBV12-4 and TRBJ1-6, with D uncertain. V lost 3 bases and J lost 8, with 14 bases in between. This CDR3 region has 15 residues. The CDR3 reads CASSFYPWGDSPLHF. The DNA of the CDR3 is TGTGCCAGCAGTTTTTATCCCTGGGGAGATTCACCCCTCCACTTT.

This clonotype was seen a handful of times. The chain joins TRBV6-1 to TRBJ2-3, with 10 bases identical to TRBD1. Germline lookup yields CDR1 MNHNS and CDR2 SASEGT. The CDR3 is 13 amino acids. V lost 6 bases and J lost 14; bases outside the gene matches: 11. The CDR3 spells CASSDPATGGPYF. CDR3 in DNA: TGTGCCAGCAGCGATCCCGCGACAGGGGGCCCGTATTTT.

This clonotype was counted many times. An end of the junction does not agree with germline; a read error may underlie this. This rearrangement joins TRBV5-1 to TRBJ2-1; D could derive from TRBD1 or TRBD2 (5 bases each). Germline CDR1 SGHRS, CDR2 YFSETQ. The CDR3 has 15 residues. The CDR3 DNA is TGTGCCAGCAGTTTGCAGGGAGCCAGTTACAATGAGCAGTTCTTC. Encoded protein: CASSLQGASYNEQFF.

This clonotype was detected many times. The rearrangement uses TRBV5-1 and TRBJ2-1, with TRBD1 identical over 8 bases. This CDR3 spans 14 amino acids. Germline trimming cut 4 bases from V and 4 bases from J; bases unmatched to any gene: 4. Germline-derived CDR1 and CDR2 are SGHRS and YFSETQ. The DNA of the CDR3 is TGCGCCAGCAGCCGGACAGGGACATACAATGAGCAGTTCTTC. It translates to CASSRTGTYNEQFF.

V is TRBV7-8 and J is TRBJ2-7, with D perhaps TRBD1 or TRBD2 (5 bases each). The ends were cut back, 5 bases at V and 4 bases at J, with 15 bases in the middle. Germline-derived CDR1 and CDR2 are SGHVS and FQNEAQ. The CDR3 runs to 14 residues. The CDR3: CASSPGRFTYEQYF. The CDR3 coding sequence is TGTGCCAGCAGCCCGGGACGGTTCACATACGAGCAGTACTTC.

Ten or more counts support this clonotype. V and J are TRBV12-3 or TRBV12-4 and TRBJ1-1; D not resolved. Trimming took 6 bases from V and 1 from J, leaving 9 bases between them. The CDR3 has 13 amino acids. For the CDR3, the DNA is TGTGCCAGCAGCCGGAGGGAGAACACTGAAGCTTTCTTT. Encoded protein: CASSRRENTEAFF.

This clonotype was seen only a few times. The V and J genes are TRBV7-9 and TRBJ1-6; 7 nucleotides line up with TRBD1. Germline loops: CDR1 SEHNR, CDR2 FQNEAQ (reference sequence). After removal of 5 bases from V and 5 bases from J, the junction contained 6 bases not matched to a gene. The CDR3 runs to 15 residues. In DNA form, the CDR3 reads TGTGCCAGCAGCCCCAGACAGGGCCATAATTCACCCCTCCACTTT. It specifies CASSPRQGHNSPLHF.

The rearrangement uses TRBV27 and TRBJ1-2; no clear D gene. V was cut by 0 bases and J by 6 bases, with 17 bases left in between. The CDR3 length is 16 residues. Germline loops: CDR1 MNHEY, CDR2 SMNVEV (reference sequence). The CDR3 coding sequence is TGTGCCAGCAGTTTATCGTCCCCGATACCCAACCATGGCTACACCTTC. It is translated as CASSLSSPIPNHGYTF.

This clonotype was counted a single time. J is TRBJ1-1 and V is TRBV4-3; D is uncertain. V dropped 3 bases and J dropped 2 bases, with 10 bases sitting between them. The CDR3 is 14 residues long. Germline V gene lookup returns CDR1 LGHNA and CDR2 YSLEER. CDR3 amino acids: CASSHLDGNTEAFF. The CDR3 DNA follows: TGCGCCAGCAGCCACCTTGACGGTAACACTGAAGCTTTCTTT.

Many counts were recorded for this clonotype. This chain connects TRBV12-3 or TRBV12-4 to TRBJ2-7; D gene ambiguous. The CDR3 loop spans 12 amino acids. V shed 3 bases and J shed 13 bases, with 16 bases lying between them. The CDR3 nucleotides are TGTGCCAGCAGTTTCGAACAGTCCAGTATTTACGTC. This codes for CASSFEQSSIYV.

This sequence joins TRBV10-3 and TRBJ1-1; a weak D match, TRBD1 (5 bases). This CDR3 region has 14 residues. Trimming took off 3 bases at V and 0 bases at J, with 8 bases between the two ends. CDR1 ENHRY and CDR2 SYGVKD come from the germline V gene. CDR3 nucleotide sequence: TGTGCCATCAGTGATCAGGGTCTGAACACTGAAGCTTTCTTT. Protein sequence: CAISDQGLNTEAFF.

At least ten counts were recorded for this clonotype. V usage is TRBV20-1 and J usage is TRBJ2-1; no reliable D call. Germline CDR1 DFQATT, CDR2 SNEGSKA (reference sequence). V was shortened by 6 bases and J by 12 bases, with 12 bases between the two germline ends. CDR3 length: 10 residues. CDR3 protein: CSATPRGQFF. In nucleotides, the CDR3 is TGCAGTGCCACCCCCAGAGGGCAGTTCTTC.